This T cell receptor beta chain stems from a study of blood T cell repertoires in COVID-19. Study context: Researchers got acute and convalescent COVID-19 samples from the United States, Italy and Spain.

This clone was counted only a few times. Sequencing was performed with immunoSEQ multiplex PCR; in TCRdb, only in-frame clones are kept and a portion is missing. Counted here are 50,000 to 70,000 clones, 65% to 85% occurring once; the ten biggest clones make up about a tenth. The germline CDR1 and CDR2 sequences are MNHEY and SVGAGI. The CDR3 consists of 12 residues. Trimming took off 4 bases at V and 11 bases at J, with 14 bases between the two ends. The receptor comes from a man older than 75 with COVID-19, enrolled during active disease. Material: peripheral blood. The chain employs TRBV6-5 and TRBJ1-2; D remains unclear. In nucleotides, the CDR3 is TGTGCCAGCAGTTCCGCGGGCGTTCCTTACACCTTC. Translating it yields CASSSAGVPYTF.